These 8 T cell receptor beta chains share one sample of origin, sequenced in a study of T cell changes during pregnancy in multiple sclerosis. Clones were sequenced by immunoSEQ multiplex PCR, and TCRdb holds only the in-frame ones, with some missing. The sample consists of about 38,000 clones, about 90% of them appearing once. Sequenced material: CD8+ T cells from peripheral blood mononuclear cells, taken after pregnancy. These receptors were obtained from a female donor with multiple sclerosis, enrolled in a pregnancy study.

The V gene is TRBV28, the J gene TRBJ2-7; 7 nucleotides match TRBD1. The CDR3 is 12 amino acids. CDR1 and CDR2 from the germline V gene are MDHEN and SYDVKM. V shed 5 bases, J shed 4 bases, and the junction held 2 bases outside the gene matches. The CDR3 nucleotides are TGTGCCAGCAGTAACAGGGGTTACGAGCAGTACTTC. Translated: CASSNRGYEQYF. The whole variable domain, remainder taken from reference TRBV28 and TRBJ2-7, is DVKVTQSSRYLVKRTGEKVFLECVQDMDHENMFWYRQDPGLGLRLIYFSYDVKMKEKGDIPEGYSVSREKKERFSLILESASTNQTSMYLCASSNRGYEQYFGPGTRLTVT.

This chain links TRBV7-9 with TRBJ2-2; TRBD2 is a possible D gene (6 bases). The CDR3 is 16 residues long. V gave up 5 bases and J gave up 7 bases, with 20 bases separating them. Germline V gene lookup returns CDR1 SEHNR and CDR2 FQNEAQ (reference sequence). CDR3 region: CASSPKNGREGGELFF. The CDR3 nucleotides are TGTGCCAGCAGCCCGAAAAACGGGAGAGAGGGCGGGGAGCTGTTTTTT.

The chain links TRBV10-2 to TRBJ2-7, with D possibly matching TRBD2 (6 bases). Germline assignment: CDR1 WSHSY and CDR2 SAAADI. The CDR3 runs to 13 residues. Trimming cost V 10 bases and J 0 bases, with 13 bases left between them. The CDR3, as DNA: TGCGCCATCCTTAGCGGTAACTCCTACGAGCAGTACTTC. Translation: CAILSGNSYEQYF.

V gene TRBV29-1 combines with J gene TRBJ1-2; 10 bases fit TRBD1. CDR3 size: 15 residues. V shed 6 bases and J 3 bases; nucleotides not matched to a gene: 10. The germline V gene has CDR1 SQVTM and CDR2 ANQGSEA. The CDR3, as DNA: TGCAGCGTGGACTTGACAGGGGGCGCTTACTATGGCTACACCTTC. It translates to CSVDLTGGAYYGYTF.

CDR3 coding DNA: TGTGCCAGCAGTTTATTCGGGGGGGATTATGCTGGCTACACCTTC. This translates into CASSLFGGDYAGYTF. V gene TRBV28 combines with J gene TRBJ1-2; D possibly corresponds to TRBD1 (5 bases). Germline CDR1 reads MDHEN; CDR2 reads SYDVKM. This CDR3 has 15 residues. V lost 1 base, J lost 7 bases, and 16 bases lay in between.

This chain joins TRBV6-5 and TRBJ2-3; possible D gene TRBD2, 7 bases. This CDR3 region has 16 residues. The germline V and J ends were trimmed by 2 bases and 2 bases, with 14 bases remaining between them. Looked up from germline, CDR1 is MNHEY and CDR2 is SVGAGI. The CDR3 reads CASSYVAGAHTDTQYF. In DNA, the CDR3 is TGTGCCAGCAGTTACGTTGCGGGGGCCCACACAGATACGCAGTATTTT.

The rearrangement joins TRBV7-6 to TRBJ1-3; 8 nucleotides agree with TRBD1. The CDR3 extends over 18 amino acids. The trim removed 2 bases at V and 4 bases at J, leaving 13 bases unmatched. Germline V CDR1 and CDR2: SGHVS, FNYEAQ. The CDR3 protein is CASSLSPPDRDEGNTIYF. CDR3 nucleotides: TGTGCCAGCAGCTTATCCCCCCCGGACAGGGACGAAGGAAACACCATATATTTT.

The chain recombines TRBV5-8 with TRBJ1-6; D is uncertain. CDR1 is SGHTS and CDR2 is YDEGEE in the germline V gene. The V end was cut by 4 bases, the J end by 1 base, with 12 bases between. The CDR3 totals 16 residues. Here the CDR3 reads CASSREGSSYNSPLHF. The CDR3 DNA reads TGTGCCAGCAGCCGGGAAGGGTCTTCCTATAATTCACCCCTCCACTTT. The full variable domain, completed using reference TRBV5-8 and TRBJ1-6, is EAGVTQSPTHLIKTRGQQATLRCSPISGHTSVYWYQQALGLGLQFLLWYDEGEERNRGNFPPRFSGRQFPNYSSELNVNALELEDSALYLCASSREGSSYNSPLHFGNGTRLTVT.